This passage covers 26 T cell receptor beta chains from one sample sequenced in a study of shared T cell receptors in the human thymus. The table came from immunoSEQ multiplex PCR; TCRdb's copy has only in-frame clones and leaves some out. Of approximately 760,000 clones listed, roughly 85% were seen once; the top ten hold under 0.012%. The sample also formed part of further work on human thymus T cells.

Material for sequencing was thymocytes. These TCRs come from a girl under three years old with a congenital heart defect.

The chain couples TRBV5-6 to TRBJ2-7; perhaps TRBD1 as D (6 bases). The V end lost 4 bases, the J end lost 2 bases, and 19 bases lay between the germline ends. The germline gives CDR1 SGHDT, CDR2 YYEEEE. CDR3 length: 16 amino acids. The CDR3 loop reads CASSIVADSCPYEQYF. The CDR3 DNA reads TGTGCCAGCAGCATCGTGGCGGACAGTTGCCCCTACGAGCAGTACTTC.

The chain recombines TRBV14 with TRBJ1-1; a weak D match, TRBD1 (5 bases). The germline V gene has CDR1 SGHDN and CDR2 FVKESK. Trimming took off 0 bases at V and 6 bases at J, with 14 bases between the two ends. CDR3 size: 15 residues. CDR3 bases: TGTGCCAGCAGCCAAGATGGGCGGGGAGGGGCTGAAGCTTTCTTT. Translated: CASSQDGRGGAEAFF. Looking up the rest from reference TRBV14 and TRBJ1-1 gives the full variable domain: EAGVTQFPSHSVIEKGQTVTLRCDPISGHDNLYWYRRVMGKEIKFLLHFVKESKQDESGMPNNRFLAERTGGTYSTLKVQPAELEDSGVYFCASSQDGRGGAEAFFGQGTRLTVV.

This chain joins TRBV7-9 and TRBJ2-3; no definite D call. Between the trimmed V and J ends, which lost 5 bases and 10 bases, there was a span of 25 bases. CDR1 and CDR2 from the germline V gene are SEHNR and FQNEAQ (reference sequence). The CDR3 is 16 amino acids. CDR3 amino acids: CASSPAPGSKFGSQYF. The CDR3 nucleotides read TGTGCCAGCAGCCCCGCCCCCGGGTCGAAATTCGGTTCGCAGTATTTT.

The CDR3 DNA sequence: TGTGCCAGCAGTGAAAGGAGATACCCAACGGACACTGAAGCTTTCTTT. Translating it yields CASSERRYPTDTEAFF. V gene TRBV2 combines with J gene TRBJ1-1; D remains unclear. Trimming took off 2 bases at V and 3 bases at J, with 16 bases between the two ends. The CDR3 sequence is 16 residues long. Germline CDR1 SNHLY, CDR2 FYNNEI.

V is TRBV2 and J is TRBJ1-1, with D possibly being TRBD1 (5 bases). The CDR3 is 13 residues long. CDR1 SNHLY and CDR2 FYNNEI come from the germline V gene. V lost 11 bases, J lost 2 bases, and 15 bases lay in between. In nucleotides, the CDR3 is TGTGCCGGGTGGATGGGGGGAAACACTGAAGCTTTCTTT. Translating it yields CAGWMGGNTEAFF.

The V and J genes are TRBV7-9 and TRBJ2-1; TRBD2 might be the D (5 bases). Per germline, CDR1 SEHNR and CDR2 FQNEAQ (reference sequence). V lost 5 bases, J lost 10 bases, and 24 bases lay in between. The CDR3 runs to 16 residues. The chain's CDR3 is CASSPFLSSSRVEQFF. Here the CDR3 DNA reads TGTGCCAGCAGCCCTTTTCTTTCGTCTTCGAGGGTGGAGCAGTTCTTC.

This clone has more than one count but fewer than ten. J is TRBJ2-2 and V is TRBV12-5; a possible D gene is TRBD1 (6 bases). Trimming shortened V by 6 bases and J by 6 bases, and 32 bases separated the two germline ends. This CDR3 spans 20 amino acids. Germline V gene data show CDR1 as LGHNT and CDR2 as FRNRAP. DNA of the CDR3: TGTGCTAGTGGACAGAAAAGGCCGCGCGTGGCAGGGGATTTCCCCGGGGAGCTGTTTTTT. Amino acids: CASGQKRPRVAGDFPGELFF.

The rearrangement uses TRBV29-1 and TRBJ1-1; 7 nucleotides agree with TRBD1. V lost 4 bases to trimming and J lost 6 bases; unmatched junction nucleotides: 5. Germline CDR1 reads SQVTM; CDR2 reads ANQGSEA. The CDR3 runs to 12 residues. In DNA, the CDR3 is TGCAGCGTTGTTGGCAGGGGGGCTGAAGCTTTCTTT. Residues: CSVVGRGAEAFF.

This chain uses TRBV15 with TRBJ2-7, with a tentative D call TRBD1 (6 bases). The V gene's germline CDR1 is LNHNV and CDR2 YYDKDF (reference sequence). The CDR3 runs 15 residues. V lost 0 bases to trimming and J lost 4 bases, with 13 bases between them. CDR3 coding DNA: TGTGCCACCAGCAGAGACGCGGACAGAGAATACGAGCAGTACTTC. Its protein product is CATSRDADREYEQYF.

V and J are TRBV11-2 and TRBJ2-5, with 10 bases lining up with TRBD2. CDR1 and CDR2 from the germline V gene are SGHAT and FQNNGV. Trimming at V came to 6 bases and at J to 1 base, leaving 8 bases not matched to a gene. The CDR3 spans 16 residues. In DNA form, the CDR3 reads TGTGCCAGCAGTACTGGACTAGCGGAGTCCCAAGAGACCCAGTACTTC. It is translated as CASSTGLAESQETQYF.

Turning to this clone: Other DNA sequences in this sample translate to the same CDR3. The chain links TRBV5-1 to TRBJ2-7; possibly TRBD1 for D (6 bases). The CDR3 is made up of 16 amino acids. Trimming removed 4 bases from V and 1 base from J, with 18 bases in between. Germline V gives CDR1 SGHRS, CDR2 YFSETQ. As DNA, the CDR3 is TGCGCCAGCAGCCAGGGGCCTCCCCCCTTATCCTACGAGCAGTACTTC. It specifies CASSQGPPPLSYEQYF.

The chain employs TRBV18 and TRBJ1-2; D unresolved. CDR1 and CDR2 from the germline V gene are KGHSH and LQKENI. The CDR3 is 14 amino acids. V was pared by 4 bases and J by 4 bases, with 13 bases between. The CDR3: CASSLQRAIYGYTF. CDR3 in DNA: TGTGCCAGCTCACTACAGAGGGCTATCTATGGCTACACCTTC.

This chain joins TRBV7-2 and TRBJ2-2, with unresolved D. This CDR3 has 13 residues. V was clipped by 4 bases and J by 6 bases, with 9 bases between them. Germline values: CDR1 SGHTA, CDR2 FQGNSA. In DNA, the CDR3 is TGTGCCAGCAGCTCGTCAGGTTCCGGGGAGCTGTTTTTT. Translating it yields CASSSSGSGELFF. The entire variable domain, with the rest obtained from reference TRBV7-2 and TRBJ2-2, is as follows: GAGVSQSPSNKVTEKGKDVELRCDPISGHTALYWYRQSLGQGLEFLIYFQGNSAPDKSGLPSDRFSAERTGGSVSTLTIQRTQQEDSAVYLCASSSSGSGELFFGEGSRLTVL.

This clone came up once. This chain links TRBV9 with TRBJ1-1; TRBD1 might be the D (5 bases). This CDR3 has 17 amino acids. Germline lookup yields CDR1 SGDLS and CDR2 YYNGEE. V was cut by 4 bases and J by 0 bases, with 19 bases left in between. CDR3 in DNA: TGTGCCAGCAGCCCACGCGGGGCGTGGGTTATGAACACTGAAGCTTTCTTT. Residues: CASSPRGAWVMNTEAFF.

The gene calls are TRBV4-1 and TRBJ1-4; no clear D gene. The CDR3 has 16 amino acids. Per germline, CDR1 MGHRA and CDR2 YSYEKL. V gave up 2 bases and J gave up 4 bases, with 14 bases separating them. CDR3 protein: CASSQRVGPLNEKLFF. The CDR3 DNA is TGCGCCAGCAGCCAACGGGTCGGTCCCCTTAATGAAAAACTGTTTTTT.

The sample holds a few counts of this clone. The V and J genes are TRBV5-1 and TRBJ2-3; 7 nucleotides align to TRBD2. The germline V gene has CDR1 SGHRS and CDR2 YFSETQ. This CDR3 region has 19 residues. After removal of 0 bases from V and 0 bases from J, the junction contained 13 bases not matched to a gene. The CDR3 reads CASSLAERLRGSSTDTQYF. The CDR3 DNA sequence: TGCGCCAGCAGCTTGGCCGAAAGGCTGCGGGGGTCGAGCACAGATACGCAGTATTTT.

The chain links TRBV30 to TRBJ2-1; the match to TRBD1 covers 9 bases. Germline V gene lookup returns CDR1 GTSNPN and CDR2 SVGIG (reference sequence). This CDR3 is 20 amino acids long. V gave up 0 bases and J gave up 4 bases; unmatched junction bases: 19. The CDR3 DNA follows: TGTGCCTGGAGTGTGATCGGGACAGGGATGTATCGCCCCTTTTACAATGAGCAGTTCTTC. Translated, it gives CAWSVIGTGMYRPFYNEQFF.

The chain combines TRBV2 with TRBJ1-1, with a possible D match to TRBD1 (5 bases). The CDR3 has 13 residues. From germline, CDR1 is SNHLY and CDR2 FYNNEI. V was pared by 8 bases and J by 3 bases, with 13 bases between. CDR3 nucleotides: TGTGCCAGCCGGCCAGGGCTGTACACTGAAGCTTTCTTT. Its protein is CASRPGLYTEAFF.

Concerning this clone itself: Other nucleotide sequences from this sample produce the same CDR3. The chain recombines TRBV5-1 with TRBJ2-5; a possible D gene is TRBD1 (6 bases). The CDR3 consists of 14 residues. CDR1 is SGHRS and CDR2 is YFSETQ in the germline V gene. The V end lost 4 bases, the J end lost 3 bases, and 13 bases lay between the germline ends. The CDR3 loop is CASSPGQGKETQYF. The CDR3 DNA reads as TGCGCCAGCAGCCCGGGACAAGGAAAAGAGACCCAGTACTTC.

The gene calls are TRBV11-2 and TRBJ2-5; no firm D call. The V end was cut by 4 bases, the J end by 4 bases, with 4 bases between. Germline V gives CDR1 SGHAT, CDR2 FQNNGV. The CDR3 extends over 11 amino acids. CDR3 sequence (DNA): TGTGCCAGCAGCTCAGGAGAGACCCAGTACTTC. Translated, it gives CASSSGETQYF.

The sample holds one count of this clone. CDR3 residues: CASSSRGQYQETQYF. CDR3 DNA sequence: TGTGCCAGCAGCTCCAGGGGACAATACCAAGAGACCCAGTACTTC. The chain couples TRBV13 to TRBJ2-5, with D possibly being TRBD1 (6 bases). This CDR3 has 15 amino acids. The ends were cut back, 4 bases at V and 0 bases at J, with 12 bases in the middle. Germline V gene data show CDR1 as PRHDT and CDR2 as FYEKMQ (reference sequence).

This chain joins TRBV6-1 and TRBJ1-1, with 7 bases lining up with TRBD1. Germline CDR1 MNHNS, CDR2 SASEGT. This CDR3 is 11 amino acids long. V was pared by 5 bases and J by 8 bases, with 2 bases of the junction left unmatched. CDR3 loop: CASSSQGEAFF. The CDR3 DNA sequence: TGTGCCAGCAGTTCACAGGGGGAAGCTTTCTTT.

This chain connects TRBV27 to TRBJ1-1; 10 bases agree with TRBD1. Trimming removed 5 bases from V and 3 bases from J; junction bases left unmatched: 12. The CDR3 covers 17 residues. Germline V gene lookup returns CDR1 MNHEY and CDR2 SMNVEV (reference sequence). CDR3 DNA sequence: TGTGCCAGCAGTAATCGGGACAGGGGAACCGTGGACACTGAAGCTTTCTTT. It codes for CASSNRDRGTVDTEAFF.

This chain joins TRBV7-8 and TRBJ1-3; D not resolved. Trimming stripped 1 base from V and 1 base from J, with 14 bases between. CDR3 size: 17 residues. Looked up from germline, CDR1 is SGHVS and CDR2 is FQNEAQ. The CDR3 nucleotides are TGTGCCAGCAGCTTAGGCAGTAAGAAAAAGTCTGGAAACACCATATATTTT. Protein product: CASSLGSKKKSGNTIYF. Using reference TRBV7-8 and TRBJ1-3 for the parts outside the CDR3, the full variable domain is GAGVSQSPRYKVAKRGQDVALRCDPISGHVSLFWYQQALGQGPEFLTYFQNEAQLDKSGLPSDRFFAERPEGSVSTLKIQRTQQEDSAVYLCASSLGSKKKSGNTIYFGEGSWLTVV.

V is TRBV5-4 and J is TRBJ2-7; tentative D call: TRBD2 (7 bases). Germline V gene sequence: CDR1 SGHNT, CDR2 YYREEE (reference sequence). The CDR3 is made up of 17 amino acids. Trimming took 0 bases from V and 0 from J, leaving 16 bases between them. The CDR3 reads CASSLARRGALSYEQYF. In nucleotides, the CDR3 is TGTGCCAGCAGCTTGGCCCGACGGGGGGCGCTCTCCTACGAGCAGTACTTC.

In nucleotides, the CDR3 is TGTGCCATCAGTTCCTCCGGGAGCCCAGAGACCCAGTACTTC. Its translation is CAISSSGSPETQYF. The V gene is TRBV10-3, the J gene TRBJ2-5; a weak D match, TRBD2 (6 bases). V was cut by 5 bases and J by 4 bases, with 14 bases left in between. Germline-derived CDR1 and CDR2 are ENHRY and SYGVKD. CDR3 length equals 14 residues.